Sequencing of this T cell receptor beta chain was carried out in a study of post-analysis software for immune sequencing data (dated by TCRdb to the mid-2010s). At the level of the whole study: Disease courses on record covered relapsing-remitting, secondary progressive and progressive-relapsing multiple sclerosis, though some patients had no subtype annotation. The multiple sclerosis patient repertoires were compared with approximately 11 previously published healthy control repertoires from donors aged about 6 to 25 years. A subset of samples was prepared in parallel using single-end sample barcoding, then pooled and co-amplified after Illumina adapter ligation. Paper-wide results and their limitations: Normalized Chao1 diversity was significantly lower in multiple sclerosis patients than controls, suggesting substantial peripheral T-cell clonal expansion. Significantly higher frequencies in patients than in controls were found for a handful of TRBV segments, including TRBV5-6, TRBV5-1 and TRBV20-1. The control group was slightly older than the multiple sclerosis patient group. When samples were clustered directly using the F measure, samples prepared in the same batch co-clustered strongly, which prompted a batch-effect correction.

With regard to this clonotype: Its antigen specificity is not known. No per-base quality is available; no much larger clone lies one base away.

To demonstrate the VDJtools post-analysis software, TCR beta repertoires were profiled from the peripheral blood of some 12 young patients with multiple sclerosis. The patients with multiple sclerosis were children and adolescents between about 6 and 15 years of age. The library was made by PCR. The sequencer was an Illumina HiSeq 2500. To reduce PCR and sequencing biases, unique molecular identifiers were built into the TCR beta cDNA libraries. Per 1 to 10 million input T cells, approximately 500,000 cDNA molecules were obtained, such that each molecule approximated one T cell. The patient libraries were prepared and sequenced using the same protocol as the earlier healthy control dataset. Within a given batch, samples were prepared together, multiplexed and sequenced on the same HiSeq lane. The authors' pipeline ran thus. Raw barcoded reads were processed with MIGEC, discarding single-read molecular identifier groups before consensus assembly and CDR3 extraction. VDJtools was used for post-analysis of the clonotype tables, with diversity normalized by down-sampling every dataset to the smallest sample size. To correct batch-related cross-sample contamination, repertoire overlap clustering matched CDR3 amino acid sequences but not nucleotide sequences. TCRdb cleaned the public reads at Q25 with fastp, built clones with MiXCR and kept in-frame beta chains. When rows share a CDR3 protein, they turn into one entry using the most common DNA and genes. TCRdb, rather than the study authors, made the V and J calls. The sample table lists some 890,000 distinct CDR3 sequences, approximately 53% of them with a count of one. 4% to 5.5% of the sample comes from the top ten.

The CDR3 numbers 14 residues from cysteine through phenylalanine. The read is trimmed to its CDR3 DNA, 42 bases read in frame from base 1. Ends trimmed: V by 4 bases, J by 3 bases; bases unmatched to a gene: 5. Taken from the germline V gene, the CDR1 and CDR2 loops are SQVTM and ANQGSEA. The source material was blood. The chain couples TRBV29-1 to TRBJ1-4, with 7 central nucleotides matching TRBD1. This receptor was taken from a girl between 5 and 17 years old with multiple sclerosis. The CDR3: CSVAGTESNEKLFF. The bases read TGCAGCGTTGCCGGGACAGAATCTAATGAAAAACTGTTTTTT.